These T cell receptor beta chains were read from a single sample in a study of T cell responses to AZD1222 COVID-19 vaccine. Clones were read by immunoSEQ multiplex PCR, and TCRdb kept only the in-frame ones, dropping some. The profile shows fewer than 300,000 clones, approximately 95% of them singletons. Source: peripheral blood, taken on day 0 of AZD1222 vaccination. The receptors here all came from an adult in good health. CDR3s include the opening cysteine and the closing phenylalanine or tryptophan. The D gene is left open where the match is weak. Clone size, where shown, is once, few, many, or a class for clones that have expanded.

NA | TRBJ2-1 | TRBV18 | TRBD2 | TGTGCCAGCTCCCCCCCAGCGGGGTTGTACAATGAGCAGTTCTTC | CASSPPAGLYNEQFF
NA | TRBJ2-7 | TRBV25-1 | NA | TGTGCCAGCAGTGACAACCCCTACGAGCAGTACTTC | CASSDNPYEQYF
NA | TRBJ2-2 | TRBV5-1 | NA | TGCGCCAGCAGCTGGGACACTTACGGGGAGCTGTTTTTT | CASSWDTYGELFF
NA | TRBJ1-6 | TRBV11-2 | NA | TGTGCCAGCAGCACTAGAACGACACCCCTCCACTTT | CASSTRTTPLHF
NA | TRBJ2-3 | TRBV2 | TRBD1 | TGTGCCAGCAGCTCACAGGGGGCGGACGATACGCAGTATTTT | CASSSQGADDTQYF
once | TRBJ2-2 | TRBV18 | TRBD1 | TGTGCCAGCTCACCTCCGACAGGGCCCGGGGAGCTGTTTTTT | CASSPPTGPGELFF
once | TRBJ1-5 | TRBV6-2/TRBV6-3 | TRBD1 | TGTGCCAGCAGTCAAACAGGACAGGGGGTATATAGCAATCAGCCCCAGCATTTT | CASSQTGQGVYSNQPQHF
NA | TRBJ2-1 | TRBV5-1 | NA | TGCGCCAGCAGCTTGGGACCCCTCAATGAGCAGTTCTTC | CASSLGPLNEQFF
NA | TRBJ1-3 | TRBV28 | NA | TGTGCCAGCAGTTGGGGGGGGATTTCTGGAAACACCATATATTTT | CASSWGGISGNTIYF
NA | TRBJ2-5 | TRBV2 | NA | TGTGCCAGCACTGAGGTCCAAGAGACCCAGTACTTC | CASTEVQETQYF
NA | TRBJ2-7 | TRBV2 | TRBD1 | TGTGCCAGCAGTATCGGGACAGGTGGCTACGAGCAGTACTTC | CASSIGTGGYEQYF
NA | TRBJ1-1 | TRBV4-1 | TRBD1 | TGCGCCAGCAGCCAAGGTGGGGACAGGGGGCCTAACACTGAAGCTTTCTTT | CASSQGGDRGPNTEAFF
NA | TRBJ2-2 | TRBV6-5 | NA | TGTGCCAGCACCGAGCCGCTCGGGGAGCTGTTTTTT | CASTEPLGELFF
once | TRBJ2-7 | TRBV12-3/TRBV12-4 | TRBD2 | TGTGCCAGCAGTTTAAGCGGGGGGTACGAGCAGTACTTC | CASSLSGGYEQYF
once | TRBJ1-2 | TRBV2 | NA | TGTGCCAGCAGTGTTGGACAGTATTATGGCTACACCTTC | CASSVGQYYGYTF
NA | TRBJ1-2 | TRBV5-1 | NA | TGCGCCAGCAGCTTGTCGGCTGGGGGCCATGGCTACACCTTC | CASSLSAGGHGYTF
NA | TRBJ2-3 | TRBV7-8 | TRBD2 | TGTGCCAGCAGCTTCTTAGCGGGAGACCCCAGCACAGATACGCAGTATTTT | CASSFLAGDPSTDTQYF
few | TRBJ1-1 | TRBV7-9 | NA | TGTGCCAGCACCTTAGGGGGGGTGAACACTGAAGCTTTCTTT | CASTLGGVNTEAFF
NA | TRBJ2-7 | TRBV27 | NA | TGTGCCAGCAGTCCAGGGGCGGGGAACTCTAGAGAGCAGTACTTC | CASSPGAGNSREQYF
NA | TRBJ2-3 | TRBV5-1 | TRBD1 | TGCGCCAGCAGCTTGGCGGCAGGGGGCCCAGATACGCAGTATTTT | CASSLAAGGPDTQYF
few | TRBJ2-2 | TRBV2 | NA | TGTGCCAGCACCCTATTGGCGGCGAACACCGGGGAGCTGTTTTTT | CASTLLAANTGELFF
NA | TRBJ2-7 | TRBV18 | TRBD2 | TGTGCCAGCTCACCACAAGGAGCGGGAGCCGTATACGAGCAGTACTTC | CASSPQGAGAVYEQYF
NA | TRBJ1-2 | TRBV18 | NA | TGTGCCAGCTCAAGTTCTGGGGCCTATGGCTACACCTTC | CASSSSGAYGYTF
NA | TRBJ2-7 | TRBV9 | NA | TGTGCCAGCAGCGCCAGCAGCAGGTTCTACGAGCAGTACTTC | CASSASSRFYEQYF
NA | TRBJ2-3 | TRBV4-3 | NA | TGCGCCAGCAGCCAAGAGTCGCGGAGCACAGATACGCAGTATTTT | CASSQESRSTDTQYF
NA | TRBJ1-1 | TRBV5-4 | NA | TGTGCCAGCAGCTTAAAAGGGCGCCAAGATCCCACTGAAGCTTTCTTT | CASSLKGRQDPTEAFF
NA | TRBJ1-1 | TRBV11-1 | NA | TGTGCCAGCAGCTTAGCCCCAAGGGAGCTGAACACTGAAGCTTTCTTT | CASSLAPRELNTEAFF
NA | TRBJ1-2 | TRBV7-3 | NA | TGTGCCAGCAGCTTGCCCGGGGCGGATGGCTACACCTTC | CASSLPGADGYTF
few | TRBJ1-2 | TRBV3-1/TRBV3-2 | NA | TGTGCCAGCAGCCCCGGGGGGAATGGCTACACCTTC | CASSPGGNGYTF
NA | TRBJ1-5 | TRBV6-6 | NA | TGTGCCAGCAGCCGGGACGTAAGGAATCAGCCCCAGCATTTT | CASSRDVRNQPQHF
once | TRBJ2-1 | TRBV28 | TRBD1 | TGTGCCAGCAGTGAATGGGGACAGGGGGACAATGAGCAGTTCTTC | CASSEWGQGDNEQFF
NA | TRBJ2-3 | TRBV10-1 | NA | TGCGCCAGCAGTGACCCGAGGGGTCGGGGCCCAGATACGCAGTATTTT | CASSDPRGRGPDTQYF
once | TRBJ2-7 | TRBV28 | TRBD2 | TGTGCCAGCAGCCTCAGCGGGGGGGGGTACGAGCAGTACTTC | CASSLSGGGYEQYF
once | TRBJ2-3 | TRBV18 | NA | TGTGCCAGCTCACCAATCCCCCGAGCAGATACGCAGTATTTT | CASSPIPRADTQYF
NA | TRBJ1-1 | TRBV2 | NA | TGTGCCAGCAGTGCCGGGGGGACTGAAGCTTTCTTT | CASSAGGTEAFF
NA | TRBJ2-1 | TRBV11-2 | TRBD2 | TGTGCCAGCAGGGGCGGAGGCGGGAGGGCCGCTGAGCAGTTCTTC | CASRGGGGRAAEQFF
NA | TRBJ1-2 | TRBV6-5 | NA | TGTGCCAGCGAATTAGGCAGTAGAAATGGCTACACCTTC | CASELGSRNGYTF
few | TRBJ2-7 | TRBV6-2/TRBV6-3 | NA | TGTGCCAGCAGTTACTCGAAGTGGACAGCTTTCTCCTACGAGCAGTACTTC | CASSYSKWTAFSYEQYF
NA | TRBJ2-7 | TRBV5-1 | NA | TGCGCCAGCAGCCAGGGTTGGGGTGGGCAGGCGAATGAGCAGTACTTC | CASSQGWGGQANEQYF
NA | TRBJ1-1 | TRBV11-2 | NA | TGTGCCAGCATGGACAGCCACTACACTGAAGCTTTCTTT | CASMDSHYTEAFF
NA | TRBJ2-7 | TRBV5-5 | TRBD1 | TGTGCCAGCAGCTTGCAGCCGGACAGGGGAGGTGAGCAGTACTTC | CASSLQPDRGGEQYF